This T cell receptor beta chain was observed in a study of monozygotic twins with inflammatory bowel disease (dated by TCRdb to the late 2010s). With regard to the full study: The complete study included 28 monozygotic twin pairs: 19 IBD-discordant Danish pairs and nine German pairs, of which four were IBD-concordant and five were IBD-discordant. Each individual had, on average, about 151 000 unique TCRalpha sequences and 181 000 unique TCRbeta sequences available for analysis. Disease-associated traits were sought mainly through comparisons between IBD patients and their genetically identical healthy co-twins within discordant pairs.

Regarding this clonotype: What antigen it recognizes has not been identified.

The germline V gene gives CDR1 as MDHEN and CDR2 as SYDVKM. The CDR3 spans 13 residues, from the cysteine through the phenylalanine. The DNA is unrecorded. Preparation of the library involved 5' RACE. Preparation of each TCR library used around 3.5 ug of total RNA. For each sample, cDNA was synthesized in eight separate reactions using SMARTScribe reverse transcriptase. During cDNA synthesis, unique molecular identifiers containing a 6-nucleotide sample barcode were introduced by template switching. Amplification of TCRalpha and TCRbeta cDNA involved two nested PCRs of around 15 and 9 cycles, and each PCR was followed by bead purification. Before amplification, cDNA was treated with uracil DNA-glycosylase and purified using the QIAquick PCR purification kit. The second PCR added Illumina TruSeq-compatible adapters along with sample-specific barcodes. TapeStation and Qubit were used to check library quality and concentration, and around 4.5 ng of each library went into the pool. Sequencing of the pooled libraries was done on an Illumina HiSeq2500 single-index Rapid Run using custom sequencing primers and 2 x 100 bp reads. Turning to the authors' computational methods: MiGEC version 1.2.6 was used for UMI-based consensus assembly, which corrected PCR and sequencing errors. MiXCR version 2.1.1 handled V(D)J alignment, clonotype assembly and CDR3 extraction. Gene usage, clonotype sharing and MAIT/NKT TCR abundance were normalised by analysing the top 1000, 10 000 and 20 000 clonotypes per sample. Diversity was computed as the inverse Simpson index with the vegan R package after downsampling to 27 000 UMIs. Paired Mann-Whitney U tests on discordant twin pairs were used, with Benjamini-Hochberg multiple-testing correction. TCRdb reprocessed the reads into one record per CDR3 protein sequence, lacking DNA. These V and J calls are TCRdb output, not the study's own analysis. The sample's records list 110,000 or so distinct CDR3 sequences. About an eighth of the sample is held by the ten biggest clonotypes.

An approximately 2.5 ml peripheral blood sample was drawn into PAXgene tubes per donor and stored at -80°C. Without any T cell sorting, total RNA was extracted from whole blood using the PAXgene blood miRNA kit on an automated QIAcube. Peripheral blood from monozygotic twin pairs who were concordant or discordant for inflammatory bowel disease underwent deep TCRalpha and TCRbeta repertoire profiling using unique molecular barcoding. Smoking habits were recorded for all twin pairs, and each individual was classified as a current, former or never smoker. What the authors observed across the whole study: Measured by the inverse Simpson index, TCRbeta repertoire diversity was lower in IBD patients than in their healthy co-twins. The analysis was unable to tell different T cell subtypes apart. No single strong signal or clonotype linked to IBD turned up in the results, so the idea that one exists was not supported. IBD patients shared fewer clonotypes with other individuals than healthy twins did, most markedly in patients showing signs of disease activity. Concordant and discordant twins showed no difference in repertoire similarity, possibly because of limited statistical power. Differing immunosuppressive treatments among patients may have added background noise and inter-individual variability to the repertoires.

The sequencing input was blood. The V and J segments used are TRBV28 and TRBJ2-5; checking the TCRdb D call of TRBD2 is not possible without DNA. The sequence came from a human donor with ulcerative colitis or Crohn's disease, or a healthy co-twin of an affected twin (not recorded which). The CDR3 has the sequence CASRNQVLETQYF. The full variable domain, completed from the reference TRBV28 and TRBJ2-5 proteins outside the CDR3, reads DVKVTQSSRYLVKRTGEKVFLECVQDMDHENMFWYRQDPGLGLRLIYFSYDVKMKEKGDIPEGYSVSREKKERFSLILESASTNQTSMYLCASRNQVLETQYFGPGTRLLVL.